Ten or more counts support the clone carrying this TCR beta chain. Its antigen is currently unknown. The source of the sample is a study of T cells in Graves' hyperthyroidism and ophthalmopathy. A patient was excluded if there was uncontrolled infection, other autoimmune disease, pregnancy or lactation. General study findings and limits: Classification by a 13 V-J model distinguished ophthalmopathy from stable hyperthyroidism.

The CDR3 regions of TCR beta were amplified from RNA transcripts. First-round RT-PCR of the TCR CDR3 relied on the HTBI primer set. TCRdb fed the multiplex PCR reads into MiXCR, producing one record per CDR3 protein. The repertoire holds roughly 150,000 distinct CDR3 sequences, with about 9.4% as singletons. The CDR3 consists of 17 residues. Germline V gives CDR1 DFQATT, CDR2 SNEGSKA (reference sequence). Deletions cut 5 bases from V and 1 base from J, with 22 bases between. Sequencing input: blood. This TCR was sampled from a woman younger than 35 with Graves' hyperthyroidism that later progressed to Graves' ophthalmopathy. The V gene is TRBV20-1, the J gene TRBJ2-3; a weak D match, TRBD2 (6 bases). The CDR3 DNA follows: TGCAGTGCTTGGGGTCGGTTTGCTAGCGATCGCACAGATACGCAGTATTTT. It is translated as CSAWGRFASDRTDTQYF.